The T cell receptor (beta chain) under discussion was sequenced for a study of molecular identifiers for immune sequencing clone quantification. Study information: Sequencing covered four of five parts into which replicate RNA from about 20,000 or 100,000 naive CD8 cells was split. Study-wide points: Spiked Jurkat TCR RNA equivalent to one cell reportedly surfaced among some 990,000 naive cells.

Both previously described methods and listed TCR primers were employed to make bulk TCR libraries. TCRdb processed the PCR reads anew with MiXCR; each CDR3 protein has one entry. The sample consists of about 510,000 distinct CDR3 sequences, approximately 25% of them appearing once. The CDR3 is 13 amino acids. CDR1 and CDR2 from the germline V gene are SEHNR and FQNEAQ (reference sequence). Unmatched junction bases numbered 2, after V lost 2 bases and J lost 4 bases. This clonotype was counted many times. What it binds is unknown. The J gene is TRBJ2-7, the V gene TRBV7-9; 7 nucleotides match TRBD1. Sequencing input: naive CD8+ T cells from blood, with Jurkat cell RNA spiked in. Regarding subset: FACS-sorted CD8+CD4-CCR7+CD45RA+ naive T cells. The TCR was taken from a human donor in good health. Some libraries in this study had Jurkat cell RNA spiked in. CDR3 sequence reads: CASSLTGVYEQYF. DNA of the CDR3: TGTGCCAGCAGCTTAACAGGGGTGTACGAGCAGTACTTC.